This paragraph covers one T cell receptor (beta chain) sequence. The source of the sample is a study of blood T cell repertoires in COVID-19. Study overall: The United States, Italy and Spain supplied acute and convalescent COVID-19 samples. T cells, B-cell-depleted T cells, or PBMCs supplied cDNA or gDNA.

Clones were sequenced by immunoSEQ multiplex PCR, and TCRdb holds only the in-frame ones, with some missing. The table lists 200,000 or so clones, around four fifths of them singletons. The CDR3 is made up of 15 amino acids. The germline gives CDR1 LGHDT, CDR2 YNNKEL (reference sequence). The ends were cut back, 0 bases at V and 0 bases at J, with 8 bases in the middle. This rearrangement joins TRBV3-1 (or the pseudogene TRBV3-2) to TRBJ1-1; D uncertain. The origin of this receptor is a man in his sixties with COVID-19, enrolled during active disease. Sequencing was carried out using peripheral blood. The CDR3 here is CASSQEVAVNTEAFF. CDR3 DNA sequence: TGTGCCAGCAGCCAAGAGGTTGCGGTGAACACTGAAGCTTTCTTT.